This is a list of T cell receptor beta chains from one sample in a study of T cells after posttransplantation cyclophosphamide. Data came from immunoSEQ multiplex PCR; TCRdb stores just in-frame clones and leaves some out. The table lists about 16,000 clones, less than 95% of them singletons, with 0.27% in the top ten. Sample: naive CD4+ T cells sorted from blood. Receptors were obtained from a woman aged 45-60 years in good health and a related stem cell transplant donor. Both conserved end residues are part of each CDR3. Each record gives: clone size, J gene, V gene, D gene, CDR3 DNA, CDR3 protein. D genes are given only for firm matches. Clone sizes are given selectively: once, few, many, or a class where the clone is expanded.

- TRBJ2-7 TRBV25-1 TRBD1 TGTGCCAGCACCCAGGGGATAGGGGGCTTAGGCGAGCAGTACTTC CASTQGIGGLGEQYF
- TRBJ2-6 TRBV7-3 TRBD1 TGTGCCAGCAGCTTACGGTCGGGACAGGGATGGGGGGCCAACGTCCTGACTTTC CASSLRSGQGWGANVLTF
few TRBJ1-4 TRBV27 - TGTGCCAGCAGTCCAGGACTGACAACTAATGAAAAACTGTTTTTT CASSPGLTTNEKLFF
- TRBJ2-1 TRBV11-2 - TGTGCCAGCAGCGCAAACGCGGGACTCCACAATGAGCAGTTCTTC CASSANAGLHNEQFF
- TRBJ1-4 TRBV18 - TGTGCCAGCTCACGGGGACAAGCAACTAATGAAAAACTGTTTTTT CASSRGQATNEKLFF
- TRBJ2-1 TRBV11-2 - TGTGCCAGCAGCTTAGCGGAGCAGTTCTTC CASSLAEQFF
- TRBJ1-2 TRBV9 - TGTGCCAGCAGCCTGAGCCCAGGGAATGGCTACACCTTC CASSLSPGNGYTF
- TRBJ2-7 TRBV10-3 - TGTGCCATCAGTTCTTCAGGGCTCCTACTCGGCGAGCAGTACTTC CAISSSGLLLGEQYF
- TRBJ1-2 TRBV7-3 - TGTGCCAGCAGCTTAATGGCAGGGTATGGCTACACCTTC CASSLMAGYGYTF
- TRBJ2-1 TRBV28 - TGTGCCAGCAGTAACAGCCTCTCCTACAATGAGCAGTTCTTC CASSNSLSYNEQFF
few TRBJ1-5 TRBV2 - TGTGCCAGCACAGTGAACCCTAGCAATCAGCCCCAGCATTTT CASTVNPSNQPQHF
- TRBJ1-5 TRBV30 - TGTGCCTGGAGTGAGCAGGGCAGCAATCAGCCCCAGCATTTT CAWSEQGSNQPQHF
- TRBJ2-1 TRBV5-6 TRBD1 TGTGCCAGCAGTCGTGGGACAGGGAGGAACAATGAGCAGTTCTTC CASSRGTGRNNEQFF
- TRBJ2-3 TRBV7-8 TRBD2 TGTGCCAGCAGCTTAGCGGTAGCGGGAGGGGATACGCAGTATTTT CASSLAVAGGDTQYF
- TRBJ1-3 TRBV15 - TGTGCCACCAGGGTCAGTCCGTCTGGAAACACCATATATTTT CATRVSPSGNTIYF
- TRBJ1-1 TRBV19 - TGTGCCAGTAATCTCTTTCCTGCGTTGAACACTGAAGCTTTCTTT CASNLFPALNTEAFF
- TRBJ2-3 TRBV7-2 TRBD2 TGTGCCAGCAGCTTATTGCTAGCGGGAGTGGATACGCAGTATTTT CASSLLLAGVDTQYF
- TRBJ1-1 TRBV18 TRBD1 TGTGCCAGCTCACCCGGGACAGGGGCTGAAGCTTTCTTT CASSPGTGAEAFF
- TRBJ1-2 TRBV4-1 TRBD1 TGCGCCAGCAGCCAAGGACAGGGGGCGAGAGGCTACACCTTC CASSQGQGARGYTF